The sequence of this TCR beta chain was determined in a study of T cells in Graves' hyperthyroidism and ophthalmopathy. The study's findings and limits: Blood also held most thyroid clonotypes expanded beyond 0.001.

On this clonotype: The antigen is undetermined.

Researchers amplified the TCR beta CDR3 regions from RNA transcripts. TCR CDR3 underwent first-round RT-PCR with the HTBI primer set. A single record per CDR3 protein comes from TCRdb applying MiXCR to the multiplex PCR reads. The table includes about 520,000 distinct CDR3 sequences, around 21% detected once. The clonotype was recovered from a man aged 18 to 30 with Graves' hyperthyroidism. Sequencing was carried out using blood.

CDR3 amino acids: CASSLHGQYSNQPQHF. The CDR3 nucleotides read TGCGCCAGCAGCCTTCACGGACAGTATAGCAATCAGCCCCAGCATTTT. The chain couples TRBV4-1 to TRBJ1-5, with D possibly TRBD1 on 6 matching bases. V dropped 4 bases and J dropped 0 bases, with 13 bases sitting between them. Germline loops: CDR1 MGHRA, CDR2 YSYEKL. This CDR3 has 16 amino acids.